This T cell receptor beta chain derives from a study of identical twins. TCRdb independently ran MiXCR on the 5' RACE reads; one entry per CDR3 protein. The sample lists under 900,000 distinct CDR3 sequences, about 20% occurring once. The donor group consisted entirely of healthy Caucasians. The CDR3 consists of 17 residues. V lost 5 bases to trimming and J lost 2 bases; unmatched junction nucleotides: 13. Per the germline V gene, CDR1 is SEHNR and CDR2 is FQNEAQ (reference sequence). These data are also associated with another study on T cells expressing NK-cell markers.

The chain carries TRBV7-9 and TRBJ2-3, with 7 bases lining up with TRBD2. The clonotype was recovered from a woman aged 18 to 35 in good health. Sequenced: PBMCs. The CDR3 here is CASSPGTSDFYTDTQYF. CDR3 sequence (DNA): TGTGCCAGCAGCCCTGGAACTAGCGACTTCTACACAGATACGCAGTATTTT.